Described below is a single TCR beta chain sequence and its context. The V and J ends lost 3 bases and 3 bases respectively, with 14 bases between them. The CDR3 is 15 residues long. Germline V CDR1 and CDR2: KGHSH, LQKENI. This entry comes from a study of blood T cell repertoires in COVID-19. Sequencing was performed with immunoSEQ multiplex PCR; in TCRdb, only in-frame clones are kept and a portion is missing. The sample includes 150,000 to 200,000 clones, about 92% seen only once; the top ten take over 15%. The specimen sequenced was peripheral blood. The receptor was derived from a man between 60 and 75 years old with active or convalescent COVID-19. V gene TRBV18 combines with J gene TRBJ1-1, with D possibly matching TRBD1 (5 bases). The CDR3 sequence: CASSPRVSGDTEAFF. CDR3 sequence (DNA): TGTGCCAGCTCACCTAGGGTGTCGGGGGACACTGAAGCTTTCTTT.